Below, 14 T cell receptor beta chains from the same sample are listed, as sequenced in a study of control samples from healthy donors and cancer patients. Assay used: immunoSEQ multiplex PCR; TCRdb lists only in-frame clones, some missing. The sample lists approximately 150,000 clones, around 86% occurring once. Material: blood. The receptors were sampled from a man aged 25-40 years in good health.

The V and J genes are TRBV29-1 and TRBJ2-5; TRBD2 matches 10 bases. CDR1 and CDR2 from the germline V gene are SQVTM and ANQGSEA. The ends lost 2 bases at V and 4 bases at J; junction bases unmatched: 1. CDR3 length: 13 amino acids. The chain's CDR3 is CSVERLAGETQYF. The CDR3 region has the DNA TGCAGCGTTGAACGACTAGCGGGAGAGACCCAGTACTTC.

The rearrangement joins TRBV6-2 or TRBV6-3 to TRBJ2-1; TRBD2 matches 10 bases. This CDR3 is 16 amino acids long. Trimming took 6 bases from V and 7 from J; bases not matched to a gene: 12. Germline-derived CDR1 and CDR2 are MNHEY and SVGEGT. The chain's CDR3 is CASSPAASGRSNEQFF. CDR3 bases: TGTGCCAGCAGCCCGGCGGCTAGCGGGAGAAGTAATGAGCAGTTCTTC.

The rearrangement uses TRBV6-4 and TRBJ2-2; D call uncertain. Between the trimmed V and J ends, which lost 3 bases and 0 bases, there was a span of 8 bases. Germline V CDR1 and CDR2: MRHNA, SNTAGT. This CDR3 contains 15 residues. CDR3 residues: CASSEAASNTGELFF. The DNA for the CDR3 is TGTGCCAGCAGTGAGGCAGCTTCGAACACCGGGGAGCTGTTTTTT.

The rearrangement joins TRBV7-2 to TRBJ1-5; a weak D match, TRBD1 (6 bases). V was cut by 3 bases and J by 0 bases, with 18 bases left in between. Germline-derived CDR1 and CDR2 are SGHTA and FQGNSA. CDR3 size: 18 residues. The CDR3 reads CASSLRGGSFLSNQPQHF. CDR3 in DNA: TGTGCCAGCAGCTTGAGGGGGGGGTCCTTTCTTAGCAATCAGCCCCAGCATTTT.

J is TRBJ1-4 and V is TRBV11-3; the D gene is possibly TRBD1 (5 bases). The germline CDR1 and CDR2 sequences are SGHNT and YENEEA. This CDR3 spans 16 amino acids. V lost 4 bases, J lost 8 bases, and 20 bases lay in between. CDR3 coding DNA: TGTGCCAGCAGCTCAGTCGTCCGGGGCGTGAGGGAAAAACTGTTTTTT. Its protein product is CASSSVVRGVREKLFF.

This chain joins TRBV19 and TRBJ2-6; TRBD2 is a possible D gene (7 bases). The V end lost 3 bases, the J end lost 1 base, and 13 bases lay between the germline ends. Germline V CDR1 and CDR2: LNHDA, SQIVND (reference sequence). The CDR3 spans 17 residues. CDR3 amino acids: CASSIRGAYSGANVLTF. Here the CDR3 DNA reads TGTGCCAGTAGTATCCGGGGGGCGTATTCTGGGGCCAACGTCCTGACTTTC.

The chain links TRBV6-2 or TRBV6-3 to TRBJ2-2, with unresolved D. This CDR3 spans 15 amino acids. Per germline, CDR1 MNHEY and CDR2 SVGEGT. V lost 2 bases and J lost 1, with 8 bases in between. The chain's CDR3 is CASSYGYRNTGELFF. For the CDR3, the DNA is TGTGCCAGCAGTTACGGCTATCGGAACACCGGGGAGCTGTTTTTT.

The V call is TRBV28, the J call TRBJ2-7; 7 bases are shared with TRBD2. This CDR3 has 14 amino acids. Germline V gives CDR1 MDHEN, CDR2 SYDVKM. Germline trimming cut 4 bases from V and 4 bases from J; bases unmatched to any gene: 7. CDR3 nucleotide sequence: TGTGCCAGCAGTTCTCCGGGACTATATTACGAGCAGTACTTC. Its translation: CASSSPGLYYEQYF.

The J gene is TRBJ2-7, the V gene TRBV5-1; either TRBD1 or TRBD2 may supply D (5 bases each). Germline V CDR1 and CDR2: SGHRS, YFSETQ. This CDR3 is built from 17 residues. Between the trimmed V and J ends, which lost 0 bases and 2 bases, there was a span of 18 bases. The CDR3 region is CASSLGAVGVRAYEQYF. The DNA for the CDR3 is TGCGCCAGCAGCTTGGGGGCCGTGGGGGTCCGAGCCTACGAGCAGTACTTC.

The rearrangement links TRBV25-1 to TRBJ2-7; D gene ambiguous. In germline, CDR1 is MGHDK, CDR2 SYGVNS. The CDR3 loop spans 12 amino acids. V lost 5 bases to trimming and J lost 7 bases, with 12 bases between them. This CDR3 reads CASSLGWGEQYF. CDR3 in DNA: TGTGCCAGCAGTCTAGGTTGGGGAGAGCAGTACTTC.

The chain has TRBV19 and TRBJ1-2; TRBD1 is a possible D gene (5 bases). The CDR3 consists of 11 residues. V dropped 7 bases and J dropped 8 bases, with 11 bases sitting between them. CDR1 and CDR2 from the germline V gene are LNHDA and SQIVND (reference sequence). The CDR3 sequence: CASTQGRGYTF. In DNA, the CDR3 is TGTGCCAGTACCCAGGGTAGGGGCTACACCTTC.

The CDR3 DNA sequence: TGTGCCAGCAGCGCTAACAGGCGGTGGAGGGAAAAACTGTTTTTT. It is translated as CASSANRRWREKLFF. The chain employs TRBV3-1 (or the pseudogene TRBV3-2) and TRBJ1-4, with D possibly matching TRBD1 (5 bases). Germline V gene data show CDR1 as LGHDT and CDR2 as YNNKEL (reference sequence). Trimming shortened V by 5 bases and J by 8 bases, and 18 bases separated the two germline ends. The CDR3 spans 15 residues.

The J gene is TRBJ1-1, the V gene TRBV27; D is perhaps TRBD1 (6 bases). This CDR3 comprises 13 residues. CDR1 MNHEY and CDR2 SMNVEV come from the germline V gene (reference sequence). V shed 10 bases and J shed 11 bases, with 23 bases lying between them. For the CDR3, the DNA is TGTGCCACCTCATCTACAGCGGGGGGCACGGCTTTCTTT. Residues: CATSSTAGGTAFF.

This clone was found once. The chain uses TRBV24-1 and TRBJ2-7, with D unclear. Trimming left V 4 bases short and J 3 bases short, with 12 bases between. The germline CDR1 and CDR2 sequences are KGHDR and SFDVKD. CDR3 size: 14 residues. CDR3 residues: CATSESSMVYEQYF. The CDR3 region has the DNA TGTGCCACCAGTGAGTCCTCCATGGTCTACGAGCAGTACTTC.